These 21 T cell receptor beta chains originate from one sample sequenced in a study of cytomegalovirus exposure and HLA in healthy donors. The primer mix had 60 Vbeta and 13 Jbeta primers. Profiling relied on immunoSEQ multiplex PCR, and the TCRdb table lists in-frame clones only, not all of them. The sample carries about 120,000 clones, under 70% recorded once. Source material: PBMCs. All receptors come from a man in his thirties or forties in good health and CMV-seropositive.

This chain joins TRBV27 and TRBJ2-5, with 7 bases aligning to TRBD2. From germline, CDR1 is MNHEY and CDR2 SMNVEV (reference sequence). The CDR3 length is 15 residues. The junction had 8 bases not matched to a gene; V was cut back by 5 bases and J by 2 bases. The CDR3 sequence is CASSRRRGLQETQYF. DNA for the CDR3: TGTGCCAGCAGTAGGCGACGGGGACTACAAGAGACCCAGTACTTC.

V gene TRBV5-5 combines with J gene TRBJ2-2; 9 bases map to TRBD1. This CDR3 contains 17 residues. Per germline, CDR1 SGHKS and CDR2 YYEKEE (reference sequence). With V trimmed by 4 bases and J by 5 bases, 12 bases remained unmatched. CDR3: CASSLMGPGTGTGELFF. CDR3 nucleotides: TGTGCCAGCAGCCTGATGGGTCCCGGGACAGGGACCGGGGAGCTGTTTTTT.

This chain connects TRBV4-1 to TRBJ2-7; TRBD1 matches at 9 bases. Germline V gene data show CDR1 as MGHRA and CDR2 as YSYEKL. Trimming took 0 bases from V and 3 from J; bases not matched to a gene: 3. The CDR3 covers 15 residues. CDR3: CASSQEGGQGYEQYF. In DNA, the CDR3 is TGCGCCAGCAGCCAAGAGGGGGGACAGGGCTACGAGCAGTACTTC.

In this sample, this clone turned up once. This chain links TRBV19 with TRBJ2-2, with D possibly TRBD1 on 6 matching bases. Between the trimmed V and J ends, which lost 6 bases and 5 bases, there was a span of 13 bases. This CDR3 is built from 14 residues. Germline loops: CDR1 LNHDA, CDR2 SQIVND (reference sequence). CDR3 nucleotides: TGTGCCAGTAGGGGGGCAGGGGATACCGGGGAGCTGTTTTTT. Translated: CASRGAGDTGELFF.

This rearrangement joins TRBV11-2 to TRBJ2-7, with TRBD1 matching over 10 bases. This CDR3 is built from 16 residues. V was pared by 3 bases and J by 5 bases, with 10 bases of the junction left unmatched. CDR1 SGHAT and CDR2 FQNNGV come from the germline V gene. Here the CDR3 reads CASSLTGGASSDEQYV. CDR3 DNA sequence: TGTGCCAGCAGCTTGACAGGGGGCGCATCTTCGGACGAGCAGTACGTC.

The gene calls are TRBV6-5 and TRBJ2-1; maybe TRBD2 (6 bases). Germline V gene sequence: CDR1 MNHEY, CDR2 SVGAGI. The V end lost 4 bases, the J end lost 0 bases, and 10 bases lay between the germline ends. This CDR3 is 15 amino acids long. The CDR3: CASSWGETSYNEQFF. CDR3 in DNA: TGTGCCAGCAGTTGGGGGGAAACCTCCTACAATGAGCAGTTCTTC.

The V gene is TRBV5-4, the J gene TRBJ1-2, with D maybe TRBD1 (5 bases). Germline CDR1 and CDR2: SGHNT and YYREEE (reference sequence). The germline V and J ends were trimmed by 4 bases and 4 bases, with 29 bases remaining between them. The CDR3 is made up of 19 amino acids. The CDR3 DNA is TGTGCCAGCAGCCCCATCCCAGGCGGACAAGGGTCGCGCTTCTATGGCTACACCTTC. Translating it yields CASSPIPGGQGSRFYGYTF. The whole variable domain, filled in from reference TRBV5-4 and TRBJ1-2, reads ETGVTQSPTHLIKTRGQQVTLRCSSQSGHNTVSWYQQALGQGPQFIFQYYREEENGRGNFPPRFSGLQFPNYSSELNVNALELDDSALYLCASSPIPGGQGSRFYGYTFGSGTRLTVV.

V is TRBV11-3 and J is TRBJ2-1; no reliable D call. The V and J ends lost 1 base and 11 bases respectively, with 6 bases between them. The CDR3 covers 11 residues. Germline CDR1 is SGHNT and CDR2 is YENEEA. CDR3 bases: TGTGCCAGCAGCTTAGCTACCCAGCAGTTCTTC. This codes for CASSLATQQFF.

The chain uses TRBV25-1 and TRBJ1-3; no clear D. Trimming shortened V by 0 bases and J by 0 bases, and 9 bases separated the two germline ends. Germline V gene data show CDR1 as MGHDK and CDR2 as SYGVNS. The CDR3 sequence is 16 residues long. The DNA for the CDR3 is TGTGCCAGCAGTGAATATAAGAGCATCTCTGGAAACACCATATATTTT. Protein: CASSEYKSISGNTIYF.

V is TRBV12-5 and J is TRBJ1-5; 9 bases are shared with TRBD1. V lost 7 bases and J lost 0; bases outside the gene matches: 10. Germline assignment: CDR1 LGHNT and CDR2 FRNRAP. CDR3 length equals 17 residues. CDR3 amino acids: CASAPGQGLFSNQPQHF. CDR3 bases: TGTGCTAGTGCCCCGGGACAGGGTTTATTTAGCAATCAGCCCCAGCATTTT.

The chain uses TRBV5-1 and TRBJ2-7; D might be TRBD2 (7 bases). Germline V gene data show CDR1 as SGHRS and CDR2 as YFSETQ. The length of the CDR3 is 15 residues. Trimming pared 4 bases from V and 2 bases from J, leaving 16 bases between. CDR3 in DNA: TGCGCCAGCAGCCCGGGTGGGGGGGCACCCTACGAGCAGTACTTC. Translation gives CASSPGGGAPYEQYF. The variable domain in full, with the rest retrieved from reference TRBV5-1 and TRBJ2-7, is KAGVTQTPRYLIKTRGQQVTLSCSPISGHRSVSWYQQTPGQGLQFLFEYFSETQRNKGNFPGRFSGRQFSNSRSEMNVSTLELGDSALYLCASSPGGGAPYEQYFGPGTRLTVT.

The rearrangement joins TRBV5-1 to TRBJ2-5; TRBD2 agrees at 9 bases. V was clipped by 0 bases and J by 1 base; unmatched bases: 7. The CDR3 has 17 residues. Germline V gene lookup returns CDR1 SGHRS and CDR2 YFSETQ. The CDR3 bases are TGCGCCAGCAGCTTGGAAGTGCTAGCGGGGATCCAAGAGACCCAGTACTTC. The encoded protein is CASSLEVLAGIQETQYF.

The chain couples TRBV27 to TRBJ2-3; TRBD2 might be the D (5 bases). Germline values: CDR1 MNHEY, CDR2 SMNVEV (reference sequence). V was pared by 4 bases and J by 6 bases, with 11 bases between. The CDR3 has 13 residues. CDR3 nucleotide sequence: TGTGCCAGCAGTTCCGGGGTTTGGGATACGCAGTATTTT. It encodes CASSSGVWDTQYF.

The V gene is TRBV4-1, the J gene TRBJ2-1; 10 bases are a match to TRBD1. CDR1 is MGHRA, CDR2 YSYEKL, per germline. J lost 2 bases, V lost 0 bases, and 4 bases had no gene match. The CDR3 loop spans 17 amino acids. CDR3 amino acids: CASSQESGTGAYNEQFF. CDR3 bases: TGCGCCAGCAGCCAAGAGTCCGGGACAGGGGCCTACAATGAGCAGTTCTTC.

The V and J genes are TRBV11-2 and TRBJ1-5; D may be TRBD1 (6 bases). Germline assignment: CDR1 SGHAT and CDR2 FQNNGV. V gave up 1 base and J gave up 6 bases, with 13 bases separating them. The CDR3 is made up of 15 amino acids. DNA for the CDR3: TGTGCCAGCAGCTTAGTAGGGGGGAGGGCTCAGCCCCAGCATTTT. Amino acids: CASSLVGGRAQPQHF.

This clone was counted between two and nine times. The chain carries TRBV5-6 and TRBJ2-2; TRBD1 aligns across 7 bases. The CDR3 is made up of 14 amino acids. Germline CDR1 and CDR2: SGHDT and YYEEEE. With V trimmed by 4 bases and J by 4 bases, 4 bases remained unmatched. The CDR3 DNA follows: TGTGCCAGCAGCGAGACAGGGTCCACCGGGGAGCTGTTTTTT. Translating it yields CASSETGSTGELFF.

Here the CDR3 reads CASSAPGGDWDLGYTF. In nucleotides, the CDR3 is TGTGCCAGCAGCGCCCCAGGGGGCGACTGGGATCTTGGCTACACCTTC. The rearrangement joins TRBV9 to TRBJ1-2, with 8 bases aligning to TRBD1. CDR1 and CDR2 from the germline V gene are SGDLS and YYNGEE. This CDR3 has 16 residues. After removal of 3 bases from V and 7 bases from J, the junction contained 14 bases not matched to a gene.

The rearrangement joins TRBV7-8 to TRBJ1-2; weak D call: TRBD1 (5 bases). The V end lost 1 base, the J end lost 3 bases, and 6 bases lay between the germline ends. Germline values: CDR1 SGHVS, CDR2 FQNEAQ. This CDR3 is 13 amino acids long. The CDR3 coding sequence is TGTGCCAGCAGCTTAGGGGGGGACTATGGCTACACCTTC. Amino acid sequence: CASSLGGDYGYTF.

This sequence joins TRBV27 and TRBJ2-7; 7 bases match TRBD1. With V trimmed by 1 base and J by 0 bases, 15 bases remained unmatched. The CDR3 length is 19 residues. Germline CDR1 reads MNHEY; CDR2 reads SMNVEV (reference sequence). CDR3 DNA: TGTGCCAGCAGTTTATGGGCGATTAACCAGGGGGTGGGCTCCTACGAGCAGTACTTC. As protein: CASSLWAINQGVGSYEQYF.

This chain links TRBV4-1 with TRBJ1-1, with no clear D. CDR1 MGHRA and CDR2 YSYEKL come from the germline V gene. The CDR3 covers 15 residues. V was clipped by 0 bases and J by 2 bases, with 10 bases between them. The CDR3: CASSQEVSGNTEAFF. The CDR3 coding sequence is TGCGCCAGCAGCCAAGAGGTTTCAGGTAACACTGAAGCTTTCTTT.

The CDR3 coding sequence is TGTGCCAGCAGCAAGAAGGGGGGGCTTGGGGAGCAGTACTTC. Encoded protein: CASSKKGGLGEQYF. The V gene is TRBV9, the J gene TRBJ2-7; maybe TRBD2 (7 bases). CDR3 length equals 14 residues. V lost 4 bases, J lost 7 bases, and 18 bases lay in between. Germline CDR1 is SGDLS and CDR2 is YYNGEE.